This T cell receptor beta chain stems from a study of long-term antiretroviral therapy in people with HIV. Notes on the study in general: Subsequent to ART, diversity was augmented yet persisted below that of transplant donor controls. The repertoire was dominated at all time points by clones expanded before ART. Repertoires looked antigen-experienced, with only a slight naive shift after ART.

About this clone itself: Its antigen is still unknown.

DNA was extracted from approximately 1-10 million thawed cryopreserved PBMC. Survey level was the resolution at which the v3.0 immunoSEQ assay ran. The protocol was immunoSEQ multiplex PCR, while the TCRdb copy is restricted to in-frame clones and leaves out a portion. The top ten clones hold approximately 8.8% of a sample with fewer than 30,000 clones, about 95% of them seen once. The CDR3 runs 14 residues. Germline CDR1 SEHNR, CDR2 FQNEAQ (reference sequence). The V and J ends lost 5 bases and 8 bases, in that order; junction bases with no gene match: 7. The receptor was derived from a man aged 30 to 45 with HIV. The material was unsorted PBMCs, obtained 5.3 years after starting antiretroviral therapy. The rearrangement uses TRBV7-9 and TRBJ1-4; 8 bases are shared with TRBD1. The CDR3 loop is CASSLDRGYEKLFF. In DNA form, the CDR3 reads TGTGCCAGCAGCCTCGACAGGGGTTACGAAAAACTGTTTTTT.